The following is a T cell receptor (beta chain) sequence with its context. Its antigen is not identified. The sample is drawn from a study of cytomegalovirus exposure and HLA in healthy donors. The study, taken as a whole, reports: For TCR beta chains, V- and J-gene trimming was later linked to a missense DCLRE1C variant. Most TCR sequences proved rare, with some public TCRs found in many donors. Later work found most CMV-associated TCR beta chains apparently HLA-restricted. 87-base-pair reads could not separate some V segments, including TRBV6-2 and TRBV6-3.

CDR3 length: 16 amino acids. V was pared by 4 bases and J by 1 base, with 14 bases between. Germline V CDR1 and CDR2: KGHSH, LQKENI. A multiplex PCR was run with 60 Vbeta primers and 13 Jbeta primers. Measured with immunoSEQ multiplex PCR; TCRdb has only the in-frame clones, and not every one. The sample contains 200,000 to 250,000 clones, 80% to 85% of which appear only once. The receptor comes from a boy aged 2 to 10 in good health and CMV-seronegative. Sequencing was done on a sample of PBMCs. The V and J genes are TRBV18 and TRBJ1-5; perhaps TRBD1 as D (6 bases). The CDR3 region is CASSQVGGASNQPQHF. CDR3 sequence (DNA): TGTGCCAGCTCACAGGTTGGGGGGGCGAGCAATCAGCCCCAGCATTTT.